This T cell receptor (beta chain) was captured by sequencing in a study of CD8+CD57+ T cells in acquired aplastic anemia. Study-level information: Sorted CD4+ and CD8+ cell DNA averaged about 3 ug. Healthy CD8+ samples averaged about 11 million reads. Study-level points and caveats: No significant difference in CD8+ Simpson's diversity was found between patients and controls. Patients and controls turned out to have twenty-nine CD8+ CDR3 sequences in common.

As for this clonotype: Its antigen is undetermined. No conserved phenylalanine or tryptophan ends this CDR3, so it is likely a read error. Because the CDR3's place on the DNA is in doubt, the DNA is left out and the CDR3 is given as listed by TCRdb.

In germline, CDR1 is SGHVS, CDR2 FQNEAQ. The CDR3 has 13 amino acids, counting both end residues. TCR beta VDJ combinations and CDR3 sequences were profiled from genomic DNA. TCRdb passed the reads through MiXCR, listing each CDR3 protein once. The table has approximately 380,000 distinct CDR3 sequences, 65% to 80% seen once. The clonotype comes from a human donor in good health, serving as a control. The V call is TRBV7-8, the J call TRBJ2-3. The sample was sorted CD4+, CD8+, or CD8+CD57+ T cells (not recorded which) from PBMCs. CDR3 sequence: CASSLGLPTDPQY.